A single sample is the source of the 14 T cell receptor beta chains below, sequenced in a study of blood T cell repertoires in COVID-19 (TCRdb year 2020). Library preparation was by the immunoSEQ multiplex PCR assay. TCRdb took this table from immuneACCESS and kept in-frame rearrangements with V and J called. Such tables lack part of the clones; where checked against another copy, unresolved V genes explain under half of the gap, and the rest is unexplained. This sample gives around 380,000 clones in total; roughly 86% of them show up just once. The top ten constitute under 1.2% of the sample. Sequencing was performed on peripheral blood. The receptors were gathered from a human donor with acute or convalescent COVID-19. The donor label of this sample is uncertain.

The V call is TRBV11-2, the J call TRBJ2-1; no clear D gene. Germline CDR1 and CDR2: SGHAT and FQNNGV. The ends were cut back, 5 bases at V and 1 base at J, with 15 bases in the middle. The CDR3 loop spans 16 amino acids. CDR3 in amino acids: CASSPHLPSSYNEQFF. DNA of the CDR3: TGTGCCAGCAGCCCCCACCTACCGTCTTCCTACAATGAGCAGTTCTTC.

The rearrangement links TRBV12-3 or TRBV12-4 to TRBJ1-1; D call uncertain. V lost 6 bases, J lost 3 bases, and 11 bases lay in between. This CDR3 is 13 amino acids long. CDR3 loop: CASRRNMDTEAFF. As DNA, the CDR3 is TGTGCCAGCAGGAGGAATATGGACACTGAAGCTTTCTTT.

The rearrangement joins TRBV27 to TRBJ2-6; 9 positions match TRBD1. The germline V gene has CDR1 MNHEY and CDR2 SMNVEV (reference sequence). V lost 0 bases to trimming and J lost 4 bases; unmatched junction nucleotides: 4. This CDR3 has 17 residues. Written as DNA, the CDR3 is TGTGCCAGCAGTTTATCGGGGACAGGGATCGGGGCCAACGTCCTGACTTTC. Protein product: CASSLSGTGIGANVLTF.

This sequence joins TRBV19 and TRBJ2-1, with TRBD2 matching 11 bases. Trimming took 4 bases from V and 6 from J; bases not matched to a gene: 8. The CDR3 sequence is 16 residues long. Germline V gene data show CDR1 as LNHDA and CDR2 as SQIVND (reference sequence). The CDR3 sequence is CASSTQLTSGANEQFF. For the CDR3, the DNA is TGTGCCAGTAGTACCCAGCTGACTAGCGGGGCCAATGAGCAGTTCTTC.

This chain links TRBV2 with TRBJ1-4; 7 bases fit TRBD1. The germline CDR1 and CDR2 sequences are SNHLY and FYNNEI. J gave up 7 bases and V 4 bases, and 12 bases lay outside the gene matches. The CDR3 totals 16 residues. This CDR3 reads CASSAFDRVYSEKLFF. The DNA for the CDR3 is TGTGCCAGCAGTGCCTTTGACAGGGTGTACAGTGAAAAACTGTTTTTT.

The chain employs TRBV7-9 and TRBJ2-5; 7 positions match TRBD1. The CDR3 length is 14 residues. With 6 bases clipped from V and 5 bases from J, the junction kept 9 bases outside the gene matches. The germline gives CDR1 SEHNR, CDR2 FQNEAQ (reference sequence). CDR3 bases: TGTGCCAGCAGTATGGGACAGCCCTGGGAGACCCAGTACTTC. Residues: CASSMGQPWETQYF.

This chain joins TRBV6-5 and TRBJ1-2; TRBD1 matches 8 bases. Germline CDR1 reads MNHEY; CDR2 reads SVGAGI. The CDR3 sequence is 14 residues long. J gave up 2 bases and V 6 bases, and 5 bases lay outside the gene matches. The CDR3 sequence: CASSTGGGNYGYTF. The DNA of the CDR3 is TGTGCCAGCAGCACAGGGGGAGGAAACTATGGCTACACCTTC.

CDR3 bases: TGTGCCAGCAGCCAGAGAGGACATCACAATGAGCAGTTCTTC. Protein product: CASSQRGHHNEQFF. This chain joins TRBV3-1 (or the pseudogene TRBV3-2) and TRBJ2-1; D may be TRBD1 (5 bases). Germline assignment: CDR1 LGHDT and CDR2 YNNKEL (reference sequence). V lost 3 bases to trimming and J lost 5 bases, with 11 bases between them. CDR3 size: 14 residues.

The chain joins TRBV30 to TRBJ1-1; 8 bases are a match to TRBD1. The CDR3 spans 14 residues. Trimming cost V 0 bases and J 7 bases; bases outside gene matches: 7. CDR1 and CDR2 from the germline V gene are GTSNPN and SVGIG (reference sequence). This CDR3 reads CAWSVVVGQGEAFF. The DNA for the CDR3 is TGTGCCTGGAGTGTTGTTGTCGGACAGGGTGAAGCTTTCTTT. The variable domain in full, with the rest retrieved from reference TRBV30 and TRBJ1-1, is SQTIHQWPATLVQPVGSPLSLECTVEGTSNPNLYWYRQAAGRGLQLLFYSVGIGQISSEVPQNLSASRPQDRQFILSSKKLLLSDSGFYLCAWSVVVGQGEAFFGQGTRLTVV.

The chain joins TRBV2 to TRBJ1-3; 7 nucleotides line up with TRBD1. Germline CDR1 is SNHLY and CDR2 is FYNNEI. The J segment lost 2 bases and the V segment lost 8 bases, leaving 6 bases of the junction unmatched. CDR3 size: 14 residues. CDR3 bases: TGTGCCAGCCTCGGAGACAGGGCTGGAAACACCATATATTTT. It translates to CASLGDRAGNTIYF.

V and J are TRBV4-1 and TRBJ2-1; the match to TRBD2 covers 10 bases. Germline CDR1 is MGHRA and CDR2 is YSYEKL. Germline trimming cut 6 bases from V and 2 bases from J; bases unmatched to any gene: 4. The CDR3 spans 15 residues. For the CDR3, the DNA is TGCGCCAGCAGACGGACTAGCGGAGCCTACAATGAGCAGTTCTTC. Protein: CASRRTSGAYNEQFF.

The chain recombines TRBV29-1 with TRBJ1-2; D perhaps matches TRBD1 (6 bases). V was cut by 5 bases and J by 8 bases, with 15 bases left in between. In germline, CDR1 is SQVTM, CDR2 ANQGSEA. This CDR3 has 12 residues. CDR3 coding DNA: TGCAGCGTTAATTGGGGGCGCAGGGGCTACACCTTC. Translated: CSVNWGRRGYTF.

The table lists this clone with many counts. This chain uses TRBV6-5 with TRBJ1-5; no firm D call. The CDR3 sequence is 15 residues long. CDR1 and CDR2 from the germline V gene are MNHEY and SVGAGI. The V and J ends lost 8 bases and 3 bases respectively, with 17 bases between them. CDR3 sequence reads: CASRMAGSPNQPQHF. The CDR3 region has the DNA TGTGCCAGCCGTATGGCCGGGAGCCCCAATCAGCCCCAGCATTTT.

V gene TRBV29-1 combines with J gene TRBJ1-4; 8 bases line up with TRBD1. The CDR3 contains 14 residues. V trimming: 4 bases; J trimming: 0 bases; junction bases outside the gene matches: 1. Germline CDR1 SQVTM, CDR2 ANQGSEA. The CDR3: CSVGGQATNEKLFF. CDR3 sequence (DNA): TGCAGCGTTGGGGGACAGGCAACTAATGAAAAACTGTTTTTT.